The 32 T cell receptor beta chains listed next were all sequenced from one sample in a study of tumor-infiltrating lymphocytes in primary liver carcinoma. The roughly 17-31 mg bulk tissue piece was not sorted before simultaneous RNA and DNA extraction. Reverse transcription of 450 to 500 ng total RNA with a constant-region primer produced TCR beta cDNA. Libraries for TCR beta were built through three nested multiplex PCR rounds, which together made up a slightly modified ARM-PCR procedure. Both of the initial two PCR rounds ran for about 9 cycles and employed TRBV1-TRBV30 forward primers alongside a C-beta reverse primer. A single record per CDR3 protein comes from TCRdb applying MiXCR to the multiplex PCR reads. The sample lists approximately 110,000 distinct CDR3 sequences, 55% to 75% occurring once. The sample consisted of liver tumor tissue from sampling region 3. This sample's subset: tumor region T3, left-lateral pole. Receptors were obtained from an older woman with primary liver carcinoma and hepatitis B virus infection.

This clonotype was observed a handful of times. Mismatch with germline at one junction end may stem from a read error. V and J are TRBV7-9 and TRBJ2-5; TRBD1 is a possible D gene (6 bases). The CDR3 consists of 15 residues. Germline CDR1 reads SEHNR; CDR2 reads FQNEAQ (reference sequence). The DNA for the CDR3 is TGTGCCGGCAGCTTAGAACAGGGTGTGAAGGAGACCCAGTACTTC. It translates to CAGSLEQGVKETQYF.

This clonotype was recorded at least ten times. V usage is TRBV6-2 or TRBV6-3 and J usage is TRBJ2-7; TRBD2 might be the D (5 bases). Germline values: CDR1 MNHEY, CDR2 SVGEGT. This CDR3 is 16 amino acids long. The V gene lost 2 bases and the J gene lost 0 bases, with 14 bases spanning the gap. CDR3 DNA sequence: TGTGCCAGCAGTTACGGTCCCGCGGGCAGCTCCTACGAGCAGTACTTC. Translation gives CASSYGPAGSSYEQYF.

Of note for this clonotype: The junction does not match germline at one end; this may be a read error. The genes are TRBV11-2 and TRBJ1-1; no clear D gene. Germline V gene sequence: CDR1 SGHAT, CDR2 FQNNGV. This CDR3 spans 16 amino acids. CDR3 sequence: CASSLDLAGTNIEAFF. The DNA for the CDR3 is TGTGCGAGCAGCTTAGATTTGGCAGGAACGAACATTGAAGCTTTCTTT. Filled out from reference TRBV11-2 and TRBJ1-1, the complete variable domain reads EAGVAQSPRYKIIEKRQSVAFWCNPISGHATLYWYQQILGQGPKLLIQFQNNGVVDDSQLPKDRFSAERLKGVDSTLKIQPAKLEDSAVYLCASSLDLAGTNIEAFFGQGTRLTVV.

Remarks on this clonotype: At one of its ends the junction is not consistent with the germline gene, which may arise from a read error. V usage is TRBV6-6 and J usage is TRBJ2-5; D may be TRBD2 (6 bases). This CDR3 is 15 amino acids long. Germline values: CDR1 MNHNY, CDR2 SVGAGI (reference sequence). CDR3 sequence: CASSYHGGQQETQYF. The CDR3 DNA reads TGCGCCAGCAGTTACCACGGGGGTCAGCAAGAGACCCAGTACTTC.

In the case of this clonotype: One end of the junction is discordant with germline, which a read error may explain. CDR3 protein: CASSTSFPEQVYEQYF. As DNA, the CDR3 is TGTGCCAGCAGCACATCATTTCCGGAACAGGTATACGAGCAGTATTTC. This chain links TRBV28 with TRBJ2-7, with D possibly being TRBD1 (5 bases). The germline V gene has CDR1 MDHEN and CDR2 SYDVKM. CDR3 length: 16 residues.

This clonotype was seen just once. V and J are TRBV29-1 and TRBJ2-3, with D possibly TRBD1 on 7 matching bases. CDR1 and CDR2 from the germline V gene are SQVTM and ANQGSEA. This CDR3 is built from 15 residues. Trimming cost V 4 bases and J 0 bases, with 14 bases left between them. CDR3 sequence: CSVVGRGVSTDTQYF. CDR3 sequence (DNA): TGCAGCGTTGTCGGCAGGGGGGTTAGCACAGATACGCAGTATTTT.

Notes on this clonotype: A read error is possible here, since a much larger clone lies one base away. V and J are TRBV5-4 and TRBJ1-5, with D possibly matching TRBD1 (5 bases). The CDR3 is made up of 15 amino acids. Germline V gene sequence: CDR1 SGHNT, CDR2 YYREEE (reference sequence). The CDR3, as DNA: TGTGCCAGCAGCTTGGGTGGCGGGCTGGGGCAGCCCCATCATTTT. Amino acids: CASSLGGGLGQPHHF.

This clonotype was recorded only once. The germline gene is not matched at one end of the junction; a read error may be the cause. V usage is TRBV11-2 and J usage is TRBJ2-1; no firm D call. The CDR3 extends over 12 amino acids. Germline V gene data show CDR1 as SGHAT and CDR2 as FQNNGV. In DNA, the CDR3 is TGTGCCAGCAGCTTAAGTAAAAATGGGCAGTTCTTC. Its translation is CASSLSKNGQFF.

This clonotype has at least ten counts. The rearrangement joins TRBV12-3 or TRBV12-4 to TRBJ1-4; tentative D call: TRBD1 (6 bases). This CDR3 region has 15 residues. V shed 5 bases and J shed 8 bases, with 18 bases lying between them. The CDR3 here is CASSHTGRVREKLFF. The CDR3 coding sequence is TGTGCCAGCAGTCACACAGGGAGGGTGCGCGAAAAACTGTTTTTT.

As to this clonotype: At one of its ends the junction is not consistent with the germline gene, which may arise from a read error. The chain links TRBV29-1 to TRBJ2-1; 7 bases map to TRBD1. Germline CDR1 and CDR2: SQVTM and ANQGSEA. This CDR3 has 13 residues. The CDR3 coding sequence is TGCAGCGTTCCAGGACAGGATAACAACGAGCAGTTCTTC. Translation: CSVPGQDNNEQFF.

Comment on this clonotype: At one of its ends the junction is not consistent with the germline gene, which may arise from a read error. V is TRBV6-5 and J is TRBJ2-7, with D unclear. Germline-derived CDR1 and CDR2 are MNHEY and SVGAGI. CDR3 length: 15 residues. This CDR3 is CDSSYSVQDYHEQYF. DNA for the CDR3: TGTGACAGCAGTTACTCGGTCCAAGATTATCACGAGCAGTACTTC.

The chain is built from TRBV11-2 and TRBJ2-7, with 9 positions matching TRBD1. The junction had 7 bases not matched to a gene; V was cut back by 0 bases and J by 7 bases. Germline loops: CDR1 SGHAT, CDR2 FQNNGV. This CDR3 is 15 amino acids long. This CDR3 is CASSLDWTGDSEQYF. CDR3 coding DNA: TGTGCCAGCAGCTTAGATTGGACAGGGGATAGTGAGCAGTACTTC.

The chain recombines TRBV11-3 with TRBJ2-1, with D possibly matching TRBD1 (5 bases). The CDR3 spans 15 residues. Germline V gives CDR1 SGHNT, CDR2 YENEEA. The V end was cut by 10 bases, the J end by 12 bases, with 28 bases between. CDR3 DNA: TGTGCCAACGGCTTAGGGGCCCAGGGTCGCAAGGGGCAGTTCTTC. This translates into CANGLGAQGRKGQFF.

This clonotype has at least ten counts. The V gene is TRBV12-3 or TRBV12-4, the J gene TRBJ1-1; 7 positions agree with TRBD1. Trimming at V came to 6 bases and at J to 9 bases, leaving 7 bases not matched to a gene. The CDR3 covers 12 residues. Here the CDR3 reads CASSPGTVQAFF. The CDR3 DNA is TGTGCCAGCAGCCCTGGGACAGTCCAAGCTTTCTTT.

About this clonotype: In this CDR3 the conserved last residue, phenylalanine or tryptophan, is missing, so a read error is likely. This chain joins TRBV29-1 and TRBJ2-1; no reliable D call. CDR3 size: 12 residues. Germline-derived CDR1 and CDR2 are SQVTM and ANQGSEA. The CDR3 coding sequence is TGCAGTGTACAAGACTCCTACAATGAGCAGTTCCTC. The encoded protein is CSVQDSYNEQFL.

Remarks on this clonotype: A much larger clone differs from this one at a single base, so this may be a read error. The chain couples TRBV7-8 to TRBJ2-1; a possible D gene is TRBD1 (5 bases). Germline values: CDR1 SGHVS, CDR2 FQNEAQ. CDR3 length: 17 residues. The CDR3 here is CACSLGAWGVRWDEQFF. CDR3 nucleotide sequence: TGTGCCTGCAGCTTAGGGGCCTGGGGCGTCCGATGGGATGAGCAGTTCTTC.

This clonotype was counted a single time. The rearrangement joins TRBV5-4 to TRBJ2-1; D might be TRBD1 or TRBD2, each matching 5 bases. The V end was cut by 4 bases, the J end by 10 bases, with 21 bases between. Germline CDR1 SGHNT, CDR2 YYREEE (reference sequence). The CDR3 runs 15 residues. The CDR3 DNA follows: TGTGCCAGCAGCCGTGGGGGAAGGGGTGAGCAGGAGCAGTTCTTC. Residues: CASSRGGRGEQEQFF. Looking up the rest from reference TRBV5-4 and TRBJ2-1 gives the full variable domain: ETGVTQSPTHLIKTRGQQVTLRCSSQSGHNTVSWYQQALGQGPQFIFQYYREEENGRGNFPPRFSGLQFPNYSSELNVNALELDDSALYLCASSRGGRGEQEQFFGPGTRLTVL.

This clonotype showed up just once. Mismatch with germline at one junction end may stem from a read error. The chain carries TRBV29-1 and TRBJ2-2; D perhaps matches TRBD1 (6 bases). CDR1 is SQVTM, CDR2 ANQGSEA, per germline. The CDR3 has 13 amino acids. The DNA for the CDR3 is TGCAGCGTCGACAGGCTGAACACCGGGGAGCCGTTTTTT. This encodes CSVDRLNTGEPFF.

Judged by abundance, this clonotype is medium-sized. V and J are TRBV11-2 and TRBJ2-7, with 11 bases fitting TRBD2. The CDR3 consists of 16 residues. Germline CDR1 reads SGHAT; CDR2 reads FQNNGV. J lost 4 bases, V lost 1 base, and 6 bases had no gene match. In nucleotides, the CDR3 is TGTGCCAGCAGCTTAGTAGGGACTAGCGGAACATACGAGCAGTACTTC. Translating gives CASSLVGTSGTYEQYF.

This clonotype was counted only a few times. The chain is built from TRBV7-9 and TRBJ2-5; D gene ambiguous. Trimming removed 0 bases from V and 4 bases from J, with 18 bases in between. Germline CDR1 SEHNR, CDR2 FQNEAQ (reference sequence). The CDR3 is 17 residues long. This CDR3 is CASSLAFRRVVPETQYF. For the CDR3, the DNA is TGTGCCAGCAGCTTAGCGTTTAGACGAGTGGTGCCAGAGACCCAGTACTTC.

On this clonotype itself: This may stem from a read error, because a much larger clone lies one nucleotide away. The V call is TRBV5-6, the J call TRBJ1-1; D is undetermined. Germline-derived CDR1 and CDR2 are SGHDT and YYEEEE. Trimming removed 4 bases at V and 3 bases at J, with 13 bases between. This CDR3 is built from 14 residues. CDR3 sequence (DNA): TGTGCCAGCAGCCCCGAGCCAACTGACACTGAAGCTTTCTTT. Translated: CASSPEPTDTEAFF.

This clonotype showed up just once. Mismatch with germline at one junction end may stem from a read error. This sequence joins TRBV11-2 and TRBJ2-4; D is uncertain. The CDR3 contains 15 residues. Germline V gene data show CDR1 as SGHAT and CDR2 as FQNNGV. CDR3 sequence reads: CASSLAPTEQNIQYF. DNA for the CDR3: TGTGCCAGCAGCTTAGCCCCGACTGAGCAAAACATTCAATACTTC.

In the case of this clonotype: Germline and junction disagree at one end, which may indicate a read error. CDR3: CASSLGRLAGDIGELFF. The DNA of the CDR3 is TGTGCCAGCAGCTTAGGCAGGCTAGCGGGAGACATCGGGGAACTGTTTTTT. The chain employs TRBV11-3 and TRBJ2-2, with TRBD2 matching 10 bases. Germline loops: CDR1 SGHNT, CDR2 YENEEA. The CDR3 contains 17 residues.

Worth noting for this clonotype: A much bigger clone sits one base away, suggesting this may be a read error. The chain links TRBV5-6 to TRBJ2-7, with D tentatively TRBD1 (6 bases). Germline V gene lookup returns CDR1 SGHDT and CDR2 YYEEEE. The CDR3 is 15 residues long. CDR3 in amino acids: CVSSPGPTGSYEQYF. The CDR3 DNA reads TGTGTCAGCAGCCCGGGCCCCACAGGGTCCTACGAGCAGTACTTC.

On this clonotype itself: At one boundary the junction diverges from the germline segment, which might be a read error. In DNA, the CDR3 is TGTGCCATCAGTGAAAGACTAGCGGGAGGGAACTCCTACAAAGAGCAGTTCTTC. Protein product: CAISERLAGGNSYKEQFF. The rearrangement uses TRBV10-3 and TRBJ2-1; 14 bases map to TRBD2. The CDR3 is 18 amino acids. CDR1 is ENHRY and CDR2 is SYGVKD in the germline V gene.

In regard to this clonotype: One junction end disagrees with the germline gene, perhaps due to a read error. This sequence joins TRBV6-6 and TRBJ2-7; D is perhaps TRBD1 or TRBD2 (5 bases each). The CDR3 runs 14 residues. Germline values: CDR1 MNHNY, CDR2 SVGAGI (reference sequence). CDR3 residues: CASRSGRDSYEQYF. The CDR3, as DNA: TGTGCCAGCAGATCGGGACGGGATTCCTATGAGCAGTACTTC.

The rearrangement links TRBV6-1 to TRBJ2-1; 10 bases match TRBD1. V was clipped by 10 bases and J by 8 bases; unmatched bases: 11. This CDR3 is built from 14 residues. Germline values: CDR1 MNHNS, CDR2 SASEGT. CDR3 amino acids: CAIGGDRGRDEQFF. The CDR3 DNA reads TGTGCCATCGGTGGGGACAGGGGAAGGGATGAGCAGTTCTTC.

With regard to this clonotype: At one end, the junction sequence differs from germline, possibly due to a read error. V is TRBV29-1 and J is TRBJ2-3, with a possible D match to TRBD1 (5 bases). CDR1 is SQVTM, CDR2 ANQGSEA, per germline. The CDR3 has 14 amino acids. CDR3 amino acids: CGVGYRTLTDTQYF. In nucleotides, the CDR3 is TGCGGCGTCGGATACAGGACCCTCACAGATACGCAGTATTTT.

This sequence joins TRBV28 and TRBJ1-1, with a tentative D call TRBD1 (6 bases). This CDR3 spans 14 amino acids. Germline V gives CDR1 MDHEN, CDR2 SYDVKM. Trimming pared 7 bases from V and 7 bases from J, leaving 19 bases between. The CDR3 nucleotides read TGTGCCAGCACACAAGGGGGGTTTCACAGTGAAGCTTTCTTT. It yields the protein CASTQGGFHSEAFF. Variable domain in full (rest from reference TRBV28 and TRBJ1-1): DVKVTQSSRYLVKRTGEKVFLECVQDMDHENMFWYRQDPGLGLRLIYFSYDVKMKEKGDIPEGYSVSREKKERFSLILESASTNQTSMYLCASTQGGFHSEAFFGQGTRLTVV.

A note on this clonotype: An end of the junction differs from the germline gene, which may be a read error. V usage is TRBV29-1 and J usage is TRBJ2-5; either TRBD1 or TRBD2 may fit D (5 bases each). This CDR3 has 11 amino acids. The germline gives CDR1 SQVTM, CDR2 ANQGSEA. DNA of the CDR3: TGCAGCGGCGGACCCAGGGAGACCCCGTACTTC. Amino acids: CSGGPRETPYF.

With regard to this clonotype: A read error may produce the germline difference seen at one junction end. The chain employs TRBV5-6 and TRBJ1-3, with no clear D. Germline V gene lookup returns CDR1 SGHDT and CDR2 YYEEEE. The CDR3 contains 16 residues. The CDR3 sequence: CASSSRQEEFGNTIYF. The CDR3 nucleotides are TGTGCCAGCAGCTCGAGGCAGGAGGAATTCGGAAACACAATATATTTT.

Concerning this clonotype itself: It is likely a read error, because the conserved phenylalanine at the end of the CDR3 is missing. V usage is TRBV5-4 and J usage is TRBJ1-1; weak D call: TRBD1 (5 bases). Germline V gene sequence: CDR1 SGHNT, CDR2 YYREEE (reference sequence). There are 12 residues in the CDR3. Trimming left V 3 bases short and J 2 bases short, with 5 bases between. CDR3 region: CASSWGNTEAFS. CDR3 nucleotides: TGTGCCAGCAGCTGGGGCAACACTGAAGCTTTCTCT.